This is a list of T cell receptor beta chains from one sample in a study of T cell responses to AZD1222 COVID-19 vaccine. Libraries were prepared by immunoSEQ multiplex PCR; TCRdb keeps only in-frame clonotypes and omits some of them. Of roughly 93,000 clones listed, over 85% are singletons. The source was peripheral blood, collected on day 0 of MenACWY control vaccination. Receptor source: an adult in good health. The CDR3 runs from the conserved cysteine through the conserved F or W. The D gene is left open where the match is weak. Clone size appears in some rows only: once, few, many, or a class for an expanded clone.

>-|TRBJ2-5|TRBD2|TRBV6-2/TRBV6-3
TGTGCCAGCAGTTTTGCGGGGGGGCAAGAGACCCAGTACTTC
CASSFAGGQETQYF
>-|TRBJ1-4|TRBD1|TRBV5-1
TGCGCCAGCAGGGACAGGGCGGTGGGTGAAAAACTGTTTTTT
CASRDRAVGEKLFF
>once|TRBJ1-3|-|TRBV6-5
TGTGCCAGCAGTTCGCCTCGGGGAGGGCCAGGAAACACCATATATTTT
CASSSPRGGPGNTIYF
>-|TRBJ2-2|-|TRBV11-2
TGTGCCAGCAGCTTAACTACAGCCTCCACCGGGGAGCTGTTTTTT
CASSLTTASTGELFF
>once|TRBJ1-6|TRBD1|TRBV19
TGTGCCTGCTCGCAGGGGACAGGGGGAAATTCACCCCTCCACTTT
CACSQGTGGNSPLHF
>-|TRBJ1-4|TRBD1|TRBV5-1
TGCGCCAGCAGCCAGTTCGGGACAGCAAATGAAAAACTGTTTTTT
CASSQFGTANEKLFF
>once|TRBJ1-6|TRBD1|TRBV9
TGTGCCAGCAGCGTAGAGGACAGGGGGCATTCACCCCTCCACTTT
CASSVEDRGHSPLHF
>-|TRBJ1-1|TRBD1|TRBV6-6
TGTGCCAGCAGCGAAAGACAGGGGGGTGAAGCTTTCTTT
CASSERQGGEAFF
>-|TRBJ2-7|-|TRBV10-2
TGCGCCAGCGGACCGACAGAAAACGAGCAGTACTTC
CASGPTENEQYF
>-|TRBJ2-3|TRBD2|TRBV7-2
TGTGCCAGCAGCTTAAGGCGGGGGGGCTCGACAGATACGCAGTATTTT
CASSLRRGGSTDTQYF
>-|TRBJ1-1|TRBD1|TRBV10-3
TGTGCCATCAGTGTCGGGACAGGGCTGAACACTGAAGCTTTCTTT
CAISVGTGLNTEAFF
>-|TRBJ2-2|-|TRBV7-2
TGTGCCAGCAGCTTAGTGGCAAACACCGGGGAGCTGTTTTTT
CASSLVANTGELFF
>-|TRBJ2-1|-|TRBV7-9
TGTGCCAGCAGCTCACCGTCCCGGACAGCAGACAATGAGCAGTTCTTC
CASSSPSRTADNEQFF
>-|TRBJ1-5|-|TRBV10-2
TGCGCCAGCAGTGAGTCGAAGGGGATTGGGGGCAATCAGCCCCAGCATTTT
CASSESKGIGGNQPQHF
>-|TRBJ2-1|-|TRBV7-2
TGTGCCAGCAGCTCGGGGGACCCCTTTCGTGAGCAGTTCTTC
CASSSGDPFREQFF
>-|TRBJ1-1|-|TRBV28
TGTGCCAGCAGCATCATGAACACTGAAGCTTTCTTT
CASSIMNTEAFF